The following is a TCR beta chain sequence with its context. With a far larger clone one base away, a read error is the likely cause. The sequencing of unsorted PBMC DNA took place on ten immunoSEQ deep assay plates. Only in-frame clones appear in the TCRdb table, and some are missing; sequencing was by immunoSEQ multiplex PCR. The table lists hundreds of thousands of clones, around 81% of them singletons. This CDR3 has 14 residues. The germline CDR1 and CDR2 sequences are GTSNPN and SVGIG (reference sequence). The V end was cut by 0 bases, the J end by 2 bases, with 10 bases between. The data derive from a study of shared clonotypes between healthy human individuals. The donors were all Caucasian adults (living in Nashville, Tennessee).

The TCR comes from a middle-aged woman in good health. Some clones in this sample may be carry-over from other donors' samples. The sequencing sample was made of PBMCs. This chain uses TRBV30 with TRBJ1-1; a weak D match, TRBD1 (5 bases). The CDR3 nucleotides are TGTGCCTGGAGTGTGAGAGGGGTAAACACTGAAGCTTTCTTT. Its protein product is CAWSVRGVNTEAFF.